This T cell receptor (beta chain) appears in the sequencing data of a study of blood T cells in healthy people across ages. The overall study: Per every two T cells, about one barcoded beta molecule was captured by template switching.

The study's findings and limits: There was no known CMV status for donors, so expanded clonotype changes were possibly confounded. Across the age range, TCR beta diversity per million T cells fell in a roughly linear way.

PCR was performed a second time for 7 to 11 cycles using a sample-barcoded 5' primer and a J-beta primer mix. TCRdb itself ran the 5' RACE reads through MiXCR, one entry per CDR3 protein. The data show roughly 680,000 distinct CDR3 sequences, over 45% seen once. Ten or more counts support this clonotype. Its antigen is not known. V dropped 2 bases and J dropped 9; count of bases not matched to a gene: 14. This CDR3 contains 17 residues. Germline loops: CDR1 MNHEY, CDR2 SVGEGT. The rearrangement links TRBV6-2 or TRBV6-3 to TRBJ2-1, with 9 bases lining up with TRBD2. Sequences were obtained from blood. This receptor was obtained from a woman aged 55-70 years in good health. The CDR3 DNA reads as TGTGCCAGCAGTTACGTGGCGGGAGGGCCTAAGAGAGGTGAGCAGTTCTTC. It is translated as CASSYVAGGPKRGEQFF.